This is a list of T cell receptor beta chains from one sample in a study of blood T cell repertoires in COVID-19. Clones were read by immunoSEQ multiplex PCR, and TCRdb kept only the in-frame ones, dropping some. The data contain fewer than 200,000 clones, roughly 80% of them singletons. Sequences were obtained from peripheral blood. The receptors derive from a woman in her sixties or seventies with COVID-19, enrolled during active disease. CDR3s include the opening cysteine and the closing phenylalanine or tryptophan. The D gene is left open where the match is weak. Expanded clones get a size class; other rows say once, few or many, or leave the size out.

clone size,V gene,D gene,J gene,CDR3 DNA,CDR3 protein
-,TRBV5-1,-,TRBJ2-1,TGCGCCAGCAGCTTGGCCATACGGGAGACGAATGAGCAGTTCTTC,CASSLAIRETNEQFF
few,TRBV5-1,TRBD1,TRBJ2-7,TGCGCCAGCAGTCCATTGACAGGGTCGTCCTACGAGCAGTACTTC,CASSPLTGSSYEQYF
-,TRBV19,TRBD1,TRBJ2-6,TGTGCCAGTAGACCCCGGGACAGGGTATACTCTGGGGCCAACGTCCTGACTTTC,CASRPRDRVYSGANVLTF
-,TRBV4-3,TRBD1,TRBJ2-3,TGCGCCAGCAGCCAGGCGGCGACAGGGGCGTCCGATACGCAGTATTTT,CASSQAATGASDTQYF
-,TRBV5-5,TRBD1,TRBJ1-5,TGTGCCAGCAGCTTAACAGGGGGCCCCAATCAGCCCCAGCATTTT,CASSLTGGPNQPQHF
-,TRBV5-1,TRBD1,TRBJ2-2,TGCGCCAGCAGCTGGGGACAGGGGACCACCGGGGAGCTGTTTTTT,CASSWGQGTTGELFF
-,TRBV5-5,TRBD2,TRBJ2-5,TGTGCCAGCAGCTTGTCCAGAGGGACTAGCGACCAAGAGACCCAGTACTTC,CASSLSRGTSDQETQYF
once,TRBV18,TRBD1,TRBJ1-5,TGTGCCAGCTCACCGGGTGGACAGGGTAGTCAGCCCCAGCATTTT,CASSPGGQGSQPQHF
-,TRBV28,-,TRBJ2-7,TGTGCCAGCAGTTTACTGAGGGCCGAGCAGTACTTC,CASSLLRAEQYF
-,TRBV19,TRBD2,TRBJ2-7,TGTGCCAGTAGTAAACCGGGACTAGCGCCTCACGAGCAGTACTTC,CASSKPGLAPHEQYF